Listed below are T cell receptor beta chains from one sample, sequenced in a study of T cell responses to AZD1222 COVID-19 vaccine. The data were produced by immunoSEQ multiplex PCR, yet TCRdb's version contains in-frame clones alone and is incomplete. The data show some 200,000 clones, more than 80% seen once. Here the sequenced sample was peripheral blood, taken 28 days after the second dose of the MenACWY control vaccine. These receptors originate from an adult who received the MenACWY meningococcal vaccine as a control. CDR3s include the opening cysteine and the closing phenylalanine or tryptophan. Each record gives: CDR3 protein, CDR3 DNA, V gene, J gene, clone size, D gene. A D gene is named only where the DNA matches it firmly. Some rows have no size entry. The others give once, few or many, or a class for an expanded clone.

cdr3_aa: CASSPPGAGYGTDTQYF
cdr3_nt: TGTGCCAGCAGCCCACCCGGCGCCGGCTACGGCACAGATACGCAGTATTTT
v_call: TRBV7-9
j_call: TRBJ2-3
clone_size: -
d_call: -

cdr3_aa: CASSRDKTNYGYTF
cdr3_nt: TGTGCCAGCAGTCGGGACAAAACCAACTATGGCTACACCTTC
v_call: TRBV2
j_call: TRBJ1-2
clone_size: once
d_call: -

cdr3_aa: CASSHRRGGNYGYTF
cdr3_nt: TGTGCCAGCAGCCATCGCAGGGGAGGTAACTATGGCTACACCTTC
v_call: TRBV3-1/TRBV3-2
j_call: TRBJ1-2
clone_size: -
d_call: -

cdr3_aa: CASSTGGQGSSTDTQYF
cdr3_nt: TGTGCCAGCAGCACGGGAGGACAGGGCTCTAGCACAGATACGCAGTATTTT
v_call: TRBV11-2
j_call: TRBJ2-3
clone_size: -
d_call: -

cdr3_aa: CASGIGRHNQPQHF
cdr3_nt: TGTGCCAGCGGGATCGGACGGCACAATCAGCCCCAGCATTTT
v_call: TRBV2
j_call: TRBJ1-5
clone_size: -
d_call: -

cdr3_aa: CASSERLTDTQYF
cdr3_nt: TGCGCCAGCAGTGAGAGGTTAACAGATACGCAGTATTTT
v_call: TRBV10-1
j_call: TRBJ2-3
clone_size: -
d_call: -

cdr3_aa: CASSYGPVKYNEQFF
cdr3_nt: TGTGCCAGCAGTTACGGGCCAGTCAAGTACAATGAGCAGTTCTTC
v_call: TRBV6-5
j_call: TRBJ2-1
clone_size: once
d_call: -

cdr3_aa: CASSPSGTGGPYGYTF
cdr3_nt: TGTGCCAGCAGCCCTTCCGGGACAGGGGGCCCATATGGCTACACCTTC
v_call: TRBV9
j_call: TRBJ1-2
clone_size: -
d_call: TRBD1

cdr3_aa: CASSSLGRRSYNEQFF
cdr3_nt: TGTGCCAGCAGCTCCCTCGGCCGACGCTCCTACAATGAGCAGTTCTTC
v_call: TRBV11-2
j_call: TRBJ2-1
clone_size: once
d_call: -

cdr3_aa: CAWSAPGAGRKVFF
cdr3_nt: TGTGCCTGGAGTGCGCCGGGAGCCGGGAGAAAAGTGTTTTTT
v_call: TRBV30
j_call: TRBJ1-4
clone_size: -
d_call: -

cdr3_aa: CSASQGPVGTDTQYF
cdr3_nt: TGCAGTGCTAGTCAGGGGCCCGTAGGCACAGATACGCAGTATTTT
v_call: TRBV20-1
j_call: TRBJ2-3
clone_size: -
d_call: -

cdr3_aa: CASSLVPYEQYF
cdr3_nt: TGTGCCAGCAGCCTAGTCCCCTACGAGCAGTACTTC
v_call: TRBV12-3/TRBV12-4
j_call: TRBJ2-7
clone_size: once
d_call: -

cdr3_aa: CASSQDRESYEKLFF
cdr3_nt: TGCGCCAGCAGCCAGGACAGGGAGAGCTACGAAAAACTGTTTTTT
v_call: TRBV4-3
j_call: TRBJ1-4
clone_size: -
d_call: TRBD1

cdr3_aa: CATSDSGQGVFYGYTF
cdr3_nt: TGTGCCACCAGTGATTCCGGACAGGGGGTTTTCTATGGCTACACCTTC
v_call: TRBV24-1
j_call: TRBJ1-2
clone_size: -
d_call: TRBD1

cdr3_aa: CASSELADTEAFF
cdr3_nt: TGTGCCAGCAGTGAGCTGGCGGACACTGAAGCTTTCTTT
v_call: TRBV6-1
j_call: TRBJ1-1
clone_size: -
d_call: -

cdr3_aa: CASSPHTGAEAFF
cdr3_nt: TGTGCCAGCAGCCCCCACACAGGCGCTGAAGCTTTCTTT
v_call: TRBV9
j_call: TRBJ1-1
clone_size: -
d_call: -

cdr3_aa: CASNLGRDTEAFF
cdr3_nt: TGTGCCAGTAACCTGGGGAGGGACACTGAAGCTTTCTTT
v_call: TRBV19
j_call: TRBJ1-1
clone_size: -
d_call: -

cdr3_aa: CATMGRAGGLNTEAFF
cdr3_nt: TGTGCCACCATGGGTAGGGCAGGGGGCCTGAACACTGAAGCTTTCTTT
v_call: TRBV24-1
j_call: TRBJ1-1
clone_size: -
d_call: TRBD1

cdr3_aa: CASSLDNGGDEQFF
cdr3_nt: TGTGCCAGCAGCTTAGATAACGGCGGCGATGAGCAGTTCTTC
v_call: TRBV11-2
j_call: TRBJ2-1
clone_size: -
d_call: -

cdr3_aa: CASSVVPSGSDEQYF
cdr3_nt: TGTGCCAGCAGCGTAGTGCCTAGCGGGAGCGACGAGCAGTACTTC
v_call: TRBV9
j_call: TRBJ2-7
clone_size: -
d_call: TRBD2

cdr3_aa: CASSPSGTGSGYTF
cdr3_nt: TGTGCCAGTAGTCCCTCCGGGACAGGGAGTGGCTACACCTTC
v_call: TRBV19
j_call: TRBJ1-2
clone_size: once
d_call: TRBD1

cdr3_aa: CASSPADAGASGNTIYF
cdr3_nt: TGTGCCAGCAGCCCGGCCGACGCGGGGGCCTCTGGAAACACCATATATTTT
v_call: TRBV4-2
j_call: TRBJ1-3
clone_size: -
d_call: -